The 25 T cell receptor beta chains given below trace back to one sample, sequenced in a study of tumor and adjacent non-tumor tissue in lung cancer. Three rounds of nested PCR, following a modified ARM-PCR protocol, produced the TCRbeta library. TCRdb recomputed calls from the multiplex PCR reads with MiXCR, one row per CDR3 protein. Here the sample spans some 100,000 distinct CDR3 sequences, over 55% being singletons. The template was RNA from unsorted bulk tissue. This non-tumor lung sample came from over 3 cm beyond the tumor edge. Sequenced material: distant non-tumor lung tissue. These receptor sequences come from a man between 25 and 39 years old with non-small cell lung cancer.

As for this clonotype: A junction boundary mismatches the germline segment, possibly from a read error. This rearrangement joins TRBV4-2 to TRBJ2-5; either TRBD1 or TRBD2 may supply D (6 bases each). From germline, CDR1 is LGHNA and CDR2 YNFKEQ. The CDR3 sequence is 16 residues long. CDR3: CVSSQSTSRGQETQYF. The CDR3 DNA reads as TGTGTCAGCAGCCAGTCTACTAGCAGGGGACAAGAGACCCAGTACTTC.

For this clonotype: Sequence at one end of the junction differs from germline and may be a read error. This chain connects TRBV5-1 to TRBJ2-3; 7 bases match TRBD1. CDR3 length: 15 residues. CDR1 and CDR2 (germline): SGHRS, YFSETQ. CDR3 protein: CTSSLTGASRDTQYF. The CDR3 region has the DNA TGCACCAGCAGCCTAACAGGGGCCAGCAGAGATACGCAGTATTTT.

This clonotype was seen a handful of times. It may be a read error: a sequence one base away is much more abundant. This sequence joins TRBV12-5 and TRBJ1-1; 9 bases align to TRBD1. Per the germline V gene, CDR1 is LGHNT and CDR2 is FRNRAP. The CDR3 is made up of 15 amino acids. Germline trimming cut 1 base from V and 3 bases from J; bases unmatched to any gene: 3. The CDR3 region is CASGLGTGVDTEAFF. The CDR3 coding sequence is TGTGCTAGTGGTTTGGGGACAGGGGTGGACACTGAAGCTTTCTTT. Drawing the rest from reference TRBV12-5 and TRBJ1-1, the complete variable domain is DARVTQTPRHKVTEMGQEVTMRCQPILGHNTVFWYRQTMMQGLELLAYFRNRAPLDDSGMPKDRFSAEMPDATLATLKIQPSEPRDSAVYFCASGLGTGVDTEAFFGQGTRLTVV.

About this clonotype: Since a much larger clone is just one base distant, this may be a read error. The chain employs TRBV13 and TRBJ2-7; TRBD2 agrees at 7 bases. Germline V lookup: CDR1 PRHDT, CDR2 FYEKMQ (reference sequence). The CDR3 totals 12 residues. Here the CDR3 DNA reads TGTGGCAGCAGGTTAGCGGGCTACGAGCAGTACTTC. Protein sequence: CGSRLAGYEQYF.

On this clonotype: One end of the junction does not line up with germline, which may come from a read error. J is TRBJ2-3 and V is TRBV5-4; tentative D call: TRBD2 (6 bases). The germline gives CDR1 SGHNT, CDR2 YYREEE (reference sequence). The length of the CDR3 is 17 residues. CDR3 protein: CASSLAGLTEITDTQYF. Written as DNA, the CDR3 is TGTGCCAGCAGCTTGGCAGGACTAACGGAAATTACTGATACACAGTATTTT.

This clonotype has a count of ten or more. V gene TRBV12-3 or TRBV12-4 combines with J gene TRBJ1-5; a weak D match, TRBD1 (6 bases). V lost 1 base and J 2 bases, leaving 12 bases between the germline ends. The CDR3 totals 16 residues. Here the CDR3 reads CASSLEQGSGNQPQHF. The CDR3 nucleotides are TGTGCCAGCAGTTTAGAACAGGGAAGTGGCAATCAGCCCCAGCATTTT.

The chain employs TRBV20-1 and TRBJ2-1, with D uncertain. V shed 8 bases and J shed 2 bases, with 19 bases lying between them. CDR3 size: 15 residues. The V gene's germline CDR1 is DFQATT and CDR2 SNEGSKA (reference sequence). CDR3 region: CSTAHNSLAYNEQFF. As DNA, the CDR3 is TGCAGTACCGCTCATAACTCGTTGGCCTACAATGAGCAGTTCTTC.

To note about this clonotype: Its ends do not fully match the called genes, so a read error is possible. The chain couples TRBV5-1 to TRBJ1-1; D possibly corresponds to TRBD1 (6 bases). Germline-derived CDR1 and CDR2 are SGHRS and YFSETQ. This CDR3 has 14 amino acids. CDR3: CACSLDHGGSEAFF. In DNA, the CDR3 is TGCGCCTGCAGCTTGGACCATGGGGGCTCTGAAGCTTTCTTT.

This clonotype was picked up one time. Compared with germline, one end of the junction differs, possibly owing to a read error. The chain carries TRBV6-1 and TRBJ1-2, with 7 bases lining up with TRBD1. Germline CDR1 MNHNS, CDR2 SASEGT. CDR3 length: 15 residues. CDR3 sequence (DNA): TGTACCAGGAGTGGGGTATCACAGGGGCGCTATGGCTACACCTTC. Translated, it gives CTRSGVSQGRYGYTF.

As for this clonotype: The CDR3 does not end in the conserved phenylalanine or tryptophan, so this is likely a read error. The DNA is omitted, as the CDR3 cannot be located on it reliably, and the CDR3 follows TCRdb's listing. J is TRBJ2-7 and V is TRBV12-3 or TRBV12-4. The CDR3 spans 12 residues, counting both ends. CDR3 in amino acids: CASSLGTYEQYL.

This clonotype was seen at least ten times. The V gene is TRBV20-1, the J gene TRBJ2-6; D gene uncertain. V lost 0 bases and J 0 bases, leaving 6 bases between the germline ends. The CDR3 totals 15 residues. Germline CDR1 DFQATT, CDR2 SNEGSKA (reference sequence). In nucleotides, the CDR3 is TGCAGTGCTAGAGAAGCCCTCTCTGGGGCCAACGTCCTGACTTTC. It yields the protein CSAREALSGANVLTF.

CDR3 residues: CASSQWSAMNTEAFF. As DNA, the CDR3 is TGCGCCAGCAGCCAATGGTCCGCGATGAACACTGAAGCTTTCTTT. J is TRBJ1-1 and V is TRBV4-3; D gene ambiguous. The CDR3 extends over 15 amino acids. Germline CDR1 and CDR2: LGHNA and YSLEER. V was cut by 2 bases and J by 0 bases, with 10 bases left in between.

V usage is TRBV11-2 and J usage is TRBJ2-7, with 7 bases lining up with TRBD1. CDR1 is SGHAT, CDR2 FQNNGV, per germline. This CDR3 contains 16 residues. After removal of 1 base from V and 3 bases from J, the junction contained 9 bases not matched to a gene. In DNA form, the CDR3 reads TGTGCCAGCAGCTTAGCGAGAGGGGGCAAGTTCTACGAGCAGTACTTC. Protein product: CASSLARGGKFYEQYF.

This sequence joins TRBV11-3 and TRBJ2-1; 16 bases are shared with TRBD2. V shed 4 bases, J shed 4 bases, and the junction held 7 bases outside the gene matches. CDR3 length: 18 amino acids. CDR1 SGHNT and CDR2 YENEEA come from the germline V gene. The CDR3 is CASSSGLAGGIPYNEQFF. In nucleotides, the CDR3 is TGTGCCAGCAGCTCGGGACTAGCGGGGGGGATACCTTACAATGAGCAGTTCTTC.

Comment on this clonotype: It is unclear where the CDR3 begins or ends on the DNA, so no DNA is shown, and the CDR3 is as TCRdb lists it. The rearrangement uses TRBV29-1 and TRBJ1-2. Germline loops: CDR1 SQVTM, CDR2 ANQGSEA. Inclusive of both ends, the CDR3 amounts to 13 amino acids. CDR3 in amino acids: CSTSDGRVYGCTF.

This clonotype was detected once. One end of the junction does not line up with germline, which may come from a read error. The chain has TRBV6-5 and TRBJ1-1; unclear D gene. Germline CDR1 MNHEY, CDR2 SVGAGI. The CDR3 sequence is 13 residues long. The CDR3 DNA reads TGTGCTAGCAGTTACCCCGGGAGCACTGAAGCTTTCTTT. Amino acid sequence: CASSYPGSTEAFF.

In its sample, this clonotype was seen a few times. V and J are TRBV28 and TRBJ2-2; D not certain. V gave up 2 bases and J gave up 6 bases, with 13 bases separating them. This CDR3 has 15 residues. The germline V gene has CDR1 MDHEN and CDR2 SYDVKM. CDR3: CASSLPAGMAGELFF. For the CDR3, the DNA is TGTGCCAGCAGTTTACCGGCAGGCATGGCCGGGGAGCTGTTTTTT.

This clonotype has just a few counts. Mismatch with germline at one junction end may stem from a read error. This chain links TRBV11-2 with TRBJ2-5; possibly TRBD1 for D (6 bases). The germline V gene encodes CDR1 SGHAT and CDR2 FQNNGV. The CDR3 is 15 residues long. CDR3 bases: TGTGGCAGCAGTGGGGATAGGGGGAAAAAAGGGACCCAGTACTTC. Encoded protein: CGSSGDRGKKGTQYF.

This clonotype was counted at least ten times. DNA of the CDR3: TGTGCCAGCAGCTCACGCGGGAGGGCCGTAACAGATACGCAGTATTTT. As protein: CASSSRGRAVTDTQYF. V gene TRBV6-2 or TRBV6-3 combines with J gene TRBJ2-3; TRBD2 matches 9 bases. With V trimmed by 6 bases and J by 3 bases, 10 bases remained unmatched. Per the germline V gene, CDR1 is MNHEY and CDR2 is SVGEGT. CDR3 size: 16 residues.

On this clonotype: The junction departs from the called germline gene at one end, perhaps through a read error. The V call is TRBV6-5, the J call TRBJ1-6; TRBD1 aligns across 8 bases. Germline CDR1 MNHEY, CDR2 SVGAGI. The CDR3 covers 15 residues. CDR3 nucleotide sequence: TGTCCCAGCAGTACGGACAGGGCGAACAATTCACCCCTCGACTTT. This sequence encodes CPSSTDRANNSPLDF.

The chain links TRBV29-1 to TRBJ2-7, with TRBD1 matching 12 bases. CDR1 and CDR2 from the germline V gene are SQVTM and ANQGSEA. J lost 9 bases, V lost 6 bases, and 9 bases had no gene match. CDR3 length: 13 amino acids. The DNA for the CDR3 is TGCAGCGTCGCCGGGACAGGGGGCTGGGTGCAGTACTTC. It is translated as CSVAGTGGWVQYF.

The sample holds many counts of this clonotype. This chain uses TRBV4-1 with TRBJ2-7; TRBD1 matches at 7 bases. Germline V CDR1 and CDR2: MGHRA, YSYEKL. This CDR3 is built from 15 residues. J was trimmed by 4 bases and V by 5 bases; bases with no gene match: 11. CDR3 sequence (DNA): TGCGCCAGCAGCGTCCGGACAGGTGACCAGTACGAGCAGTACTTC. It encodes CASSVRTGDQYEQYF.

The chain carries TRBV7-8 and TRBJ2-1; 7 bases are a match to TRBD2. V lost 3 bases to trimming and J lost 6 bases; unmatched junction nucleotides: 5. Germline CDR1 SGHVS, CDR2 FQNEAQ. CDR3 length: 14 amino acids. The DNA for the CDR3 is TGTGCCAGCAGCTTCACCTGGGGGGGCAATGAGCAGTTCTTC. It codes for CASSFTWGGNEQFF.

Comments on this clonotype: The junction does not match germline at one end; this may be a read error. J is TRBJ2-7 and V is TRBV20-1, with 7 nucleotides matching TRBD1. Germline lookup yields CDR1 DFQATT and CDR2 SNEGSKA (reference sequence). The CDR3 totals 13 residues. In nucleotides, the CDR3 is TGCAGTGCCCTGGACAGGATGACCTACGAGCAGTGTTTC. Its protein product is CSALDRMTYEQCF.

Note on this clonotype: Germline is not matched at one junction end, which may reflect a read error. The gene calls are TRBV11-3 and TRBJ1-1, with 9 positions matching TRBD1. Germline assignment: CDR1 SGHNT and CDR2 YENEEA. This CDR3 has 14 residues. The CDR3 DNA reads TGTACCAGCAGCACGGGACAGGGAGACACTGAAGCTGTCTTT. Its protein is CTSSTGQGDTEAVF.